The 25 T cell receptor beta chains listed next were all sequenced from one sample in a study of molecular identifiers for immune sequencing clone quantification. From the PCR reads, TCRdb called clonotypes with MiXCR, one entry per CDR3 protein. Among hundreds of thousands of distinct CDR3 sequences listed, around 25% were seen once. The sequenced sample was naive CD8+ T cells from blood, with Jurkat cell RNA spiked in. The subset here: FACS-sorted CD8+CD4-CCR7+CD45RA+ naive T cells. All receptors come from a human donor in good health. Some libraries in this study had Jurkat cell RNA spiked in.

A word on this clonotype: One end of the junction fails to match germline, which may point to a read error. This chain joins TRBV4-1 and TRBJ2-3; 15 bases agree with TRBD2. The CDR3 loop spans 19 amino acids. Per germline, CDR1 MGHRA and CDR2 YSYEKL. The CDR3 sequence is CASSPRTSGGAGPTDAQYF. Written as DNA, the CDR3 is TGCGCCAGCAGCCCCAGGACTAGCGGGGGGGCCGGGCCCACAGATGCGCAGTATTTT.

The CDR3 spells CASSQEGQGVQPQHF. DNA of the CDR3: TGCGCCAGCAGCCAAGAGGGACAGGGGGTTCAGCCCCAGCATTTT. The rearrangement uses TRBV4-1 and TRBJ1-5; 11 bases fit TRBD1. Germline V gene sequence: CDR1 MGHRA, CDR2 YSYEKL. Trimming took 0 bases from V and 6 from J; bases not matched to a gene: 1. CDR3 length: 15 residues.

About this clonotype itself: This is likely a read error, given that the CDR3 carries no conserved phenylalanine or tryptophan at its end. No DNA is shown, since the ends of the CDR3 on it are uncertain; the CDR3 is the one TCRdb lists. V usage is TRBV7-9 and J usage is TRBJ2-4; the DNA was not used to check the table's D call, TRBD1. The CDR3 extends over 11 residues, inclusive of both ends. Germline loops: CDR1 SEHNR, CDR2 FQNEAQ (reference sequence). The chain's CDR3 is CASSTGSAQSC.

A few counts support this clonotype. The chain has TRBV2 and TRBJ1-3; D not resolved. This CDR3 has 17 amino acids. The germline CDR1 and CDR2 sequences are SNHLY and FYNNEI. Deletions cut 0 bases from V and 2 bases from J, with 14 bases between. The CDR3 coding sequence is TGTGCCAGCAGTGAAGCGCTTAGGTTTTCCCCTGGAAACACCATATATTTT. This sequence encodes CASSEALRFSPGNTIYF. The complete variable domain, with remaining parts taken from reference TRBV2 and TRBJ1-3, reads EPEVTQTPSHQVTQMGQEVILRCVPISNHLYFYWYRQILGQKVEFLVSFYNNEISEKSEIFDDQFSVERPDGSNFTLKIRSTKLEDSAMYFCASSEALRFSPGNTIYFGEGSWLTVV.

This clonotype was counted at least ten times. This sequence joins TRBV25-1 and TRBJ2-1; D gene unclear. Trimming shortened V by 1 base and J by 6 bases, and 25 bases separated the two germline ends. The CDR3 is made up of 19 amino acids. Germline V gives CDR1 MGHDK, CDR2 SYGVNS. CDR3 in amino acids: CASSESNLRRHALVNEQFF. The CDR3 DNA is TGTGCCAGCAGTGAATCCAACCTAAGGCGCCACGCCCTAGTCAATGAGCAGTTCTTC.

Worth noting for this clonotype: A much larger clone lies one base from this, so it may be a read error. This rearrangement joins TRBV27 to TRBJ2-7; a weak D match, TRBD1 (7 bases). Looked up from germline, CDR1 is MNHEY and CDR2 is SMNVEV (reference sequence). The CDR3 totals 12 residues. CDR3 loop: CASSWQGGEQSF. The CDR3 nucleotides read TGTGCCAGCAGTTGGCAGGGGGGCGAGCAGTCCTTC.

V gene TRBV29-1 combines with J gene TRBJ2-1, with 15 bases that match TRBD2. Trimming cost V 1 base and J 9 bases; bases outside gene matches: 7. There are 16 residues in the CDR3. Germline values: CDR1 SQVTM, CDR2 ANQGSEA. CDR3 nucleotides: TGCAGCGTTGAAGTTACGACGGGACTAGCGGGAGGTGAGCAGTTCTTC. Protein: CSVEVTTGLAGGEQFF.

The sample holds many counts of this clonotype. This chain connects TRBV28 to TRBJ2-5; D remains ambiguous. With 2 bases removed from V and 2 bases from J, the gap between germline ends came to 9 bases. The V gene's germline CDR1 is MDHEN and CDR2 SYDVKM. The CDR3 sequence is 14 residues long. CDR3 loop: CASSLRLKQETQYF. DNA of the CDR3: TGTGCCAGCAGTTTACGGCTGAAACAAGAGACCCAGTACTTC.

The rearrangement uses TRBV29-1 and TRBJ2-1; no firm D call. CDR1 is SQVTM, CDR2 ANQGSEA, per germline. The CDR3 has 14 residues. V was clipped by 0 bases and J by 5 bases, with 11 bases between them. DNA of the CDR3: TGCAGCGTTGAAGAACCGGAACCTGACAATGAGCAGTTCTTC. Translation gives CSVEEPEPDNEQFF.

This clonotype has at least ten counts. V gene TRBV20-1 combines with J gene TRBJ1-4; D ambiguous. Germline lookup yields CDR1 DFQATT and CDR2 SNEGSKA (reference sequence). Trimming removed 2 bases from V and 8 bases from J, with 18 bases in between. The CDR3 is 15 residues long. CDR3 in DNA: TGCAGTGCTAGACCTTACAGTGTCGTGGACGAAAAACTGTTTTTT. It is translated as CSARPYSVVDEKLFF.

As concerns this clonotype: Its ends do not fully match the called genes, so a read error is possible. The V call is TRBV5-6, the J call TRBJ2-7; unclear D gene. This CDR3 has 13 amino acids. Germline loops: CDR1 SGHDT, CDR2 YYEEEE. CDR3 protein: CDSSQSTTYEQYF. The CDR3 coding sequence is TGTGACAGCAGCCAATCAACGACCTACGAGCAGTACTTC.

This clonotype has only a few counts. This rearrangement joins TRBV7-3 to TRBJ2-2; TRBD2 matches 9 bases. Germline V gene sequence: CDR1 SGHTA, CDR2 FQGTGA. There are 17 residues in the CDR3. Germline trimming cut 5 bases from V and 4 bases from J; bases unmatched to any gene: 11. CDR3 region: CASSPGTSRSSTGELFF. The CDR3 region has the DNA TGTGCCAGCAGCCCCGGGACTAGCAGGTCGTCCACCGGGGAGCTGTTTTTT. The variable domain in full, completed from reference TRBV7-3 and TRBJ2-2, reads GAGVSQTPSNKVTEKGKYVELRCDPISGHTALYWYRQSLGQGPEFLIYFQGTGAADDSGLPNDRFFAVRPEGSVSTLKIQRTERGDSAVYLCASSPGTSRSSTGELFFGEGSRLTVL.

This clonotype occurred a few times. The V gene is TRBV27, the J gene TRBJ1-4; TRBD1 might be the D (6 bases). The ends were cut back, 0 bases at V and 4 bases at J, with 9 bases in the middle. From germline, CDR1 is MNHEY and CDR2 SMNVEV (reference sequence). The CDR3 has 15 residues. As DNA, the CDR3 is TGTGCCAGCAGTTTATCAGGGGGGAATAATGAAAAACTGTTTTTT. This translates into CASSLSGGNNEKLFF. Based on the CDR3 plus reference TRBV27 and TRBJ1-4, the full variable domain is EAQVTQNPRYLITVTGKKLTVTCSQNMNHEYMSWYRQDPGLGLRQIYYSMNVEVTDKGDVPEGYKVSRKEKRNFPLILESPSPNQTSLYFCASSLSGGNNEKLFFGSGTQLSVL.

This clonotype was detected only a few times. The chain joins TRBV2 to TRBJ2-7; perhaps TRBD2 as D (5 bases). In germline, CDR1 is SNHLY, CDR2 FYNNEI. This CDR3 is built from 13 residues. The V end lost 10 bases, the J end lost 2 bases, and 15 bases lay between the germline ends. The chain's CDR3 is CATRAGTPYEQYF. CDR3 DNA: TGTGCCACAAGGGCGGGTACTCCCTACGAGCAGTACTTC.

This chain joins TRBV6-2 or TRBV6-3 and TRBJ2-3; the D is unclear. The CDR3 has 15 residues. Germline V gene data show CDR1 as MNHEY and CDR2 as SVGEGT. Deletions cut 5 bases from V and 1 base from J, with 13 bases between. CDR3 DNA sequence: TGTGCCAGCAGTCTCGGGTGGCGAGGCACAGATACGCAGTATTTT. Its translation is CASSLGWRGTDTQYF.

V and J are TRBV4-3 and TRBJ1-1; perhaps TRBD1 as D (5 bases). V lost 5 bases to trimming and J lost 8 bases, with 15 bases between them. CDR1 and CDR2 (germline): LGHNA, YSLEER. The CDR3 length is 13 residues. The CDR3 nucleotides read TGCGCCAGCAGCTGGGGAGCAGGGCCAGAAGCTTTCTTT. Its translation: CASSWGAGPEAFF.

The chain joins TRBV20-1 to TRBJ1-2, with 10 bases identical to TRBD1. V was clipped by 6 bases and J by 9 bases; unmatched bases: 13. In germline, CDR1 is DFQATT, CDR2 SNEGSKA (reference sequence). This CDR3 has 14 amino acids. The CDR3 DNA sequence: TGCAGTGCGAGGACCGGGACAGGGGTATTTAGCTACACCTTC. It yields the protein CSARTGTGVFSYTF.

In its sample, this clonotype was seen a few times. As DNA, the CDR3 is TGTGCCAGCAGTCGAATGGGACAGTGGAATGAAAAACTGTTTTTT. Protein: CASSRMGQWNEKLFF. The chain is built from TRBV27 and TRBJ1-4, with 7 bases matching TRBD1. Germline CDR1 and CDR2: MNHEY and SMNVEV (reference sequence). There are 15 residues in the CDR3. The ends lost 5 bases at V and 5 bases at J; junction bases unmatched: 8.

The chain recombines TRBV27 with TRBJ2-7, with a possible D match to TRBD1 (6 bases). Germline CDR1 and CDR2: MNHEY and SMNVEV (reference sequence). The V end lost 3 bases, the J end lost 3 bases, and 9 bases lay between the germline ends. The CDR3 is 13 residues long. DNA for the CDR3: TGTGCCAGCAGTTTTCAACAGGGCTACGAGCAGTACTTC. As protein: CASSFQQGYEQYF.

This clonotype was detected ten times or more. The chain couples TRBV6-2 or TRBV6-3 to TRBJ1-1; D not resolved. Trimming shortened V by 1 base and J by 4 bases, and 4 bases separated the two germline ends. Per the germline V gene, CDR1 is MNHEY and CDR2 is SVGEGT. The CDR3 consists of 12 residues. The CDR3 is CASSYFPTEAFF. CDR3 DNA: TGTGCCAGCAGTTACTTTCCCACTGAAGCTTTCTTT.

This clonotype was detected only once. A much larger clonotype is one base distant, so this may be a read error. This chain connects TRBV11-2 to TRBJ2-1, with D unclear. The CDR3 has 15 residues. Germline lookup yields CDR1 SGHAT and CDR2 FQNNGV. V was cut by 2 bases and J by 5 bases, with 13 bases left in between. In DNA form, the CDR3 reads TGTGCCAGCAGCTTACCCAGAAACAAAAACAATGAGCAGTTCTTC. It codes for CASSLPRNKNNEQFF.

Written as DNA, the CDR3 is TGTGCCAGCACCAACAGGTTAACTGAAGCTTTCTTT. The encoded protein is CASTNRLTEAFF. The rearrangement joins TRBV5-6 to TRBJ1-1, with D possibly matching TRBD1 (5 bases). This CDR3 region has 12 residues. Trimming removed 6 bases at V and 5 bases at J, with 11 bases between. From germline, CDR1 is SGHDT and CDR2 YYEEEE.

The chain joins TRBV20-1 to TRBJ2-5; 8 bases map to TRBD2. This CDR3 is 15 amino acids long. Trimming removed 1 base from V and 0 bases from J; junction bases left unmatched: 4. Germline CDR1 reads DFQATT; CDR2 reads SNEGSKA (reference sequence). Here the CDR3 DNA reads TGCAGTGCTAGAGCTGCGGGAGGCGACCAAGAGACCCAGTACTTC. Amino acid sequence: CSARAAGGDQETQYF.

This clonotype has just a few counts. V gene TRBV5-1 combines with J gene TRBJ2-3; a possible D gene is TRBD2 (5 bases). This CDR3 is built from 15 residues. Per germline, CDR1 SGHRS and CDR2 YFSETQ. Trimming pared 3 bases from V and 3 bases from J, leaving 14 bases between. CDR3 region: CASSSEGLGTDTQYF. The CDR3 nucleotides are TGCGCCAGCAGCTCCGAGGGCTTGGGGACAGATACGCAGTATTTT.

As for this clonotype: The junction departs from the called germline gene at one end, perhaps through a read error. The chain employs TRBV12-5 and TRBJ2-1, with unresolved D. This CDR3 has 13 residues. Germline CDR1 LGHNT, CDR2 FRNRAP. The CDR3 DNA sequence: TGTGCTAGTGGTTTGCCGCCCAGCAATGGGCAGTTCTTC. Its translation: CASGLPPSNGQFF.